This T cell receptor (beta chain) was observed in a study of cytomegalovirus exposure and HLA in healthy donors. In germline, CDR1 is LGHNA, CDR2 YSLEER. The CDR3 contains 16 residues. V lost 0 bases, J lost 4 bases, and 15 bases lay in between. On this clone: Its antigen remains unknown.

Though nominally healthy at sampling, donors likely had unrecorded immune exposures. Study findings and constraints: The only immune exposure information that was available was CMV serostatus. A missense variant in DCLRE1C was later tied to TCR beta V- and J-gene trimming. In a later analysis, HLA-C alleles had the fewest associated TCRs, DRB1 alleles the most.

The primer mix had 60 Vbeta and 13 Jbeta primers. Sequenced by immunoSEQ multiplex PCR; TCRdb stores in-frame clones only, minus some. Here the sample spans 100,000 to 150,000 clones, approximately 80% being singletons. Sequencing input: PBMCs. The J gene is TRBJ1-1, the V gene TRBV4-3, with D perhaps TRBD1 (6 bases). This sequence originates from a man aged 35 to 55 in good health and CMV-seronegative. The CDR3 loop is CASSQDKGTLGTEAFF. In DNA form, the CDR3 reads TGCGCCAGCAGCCAAGATAAGGGGACACTCGGCACTGAAGCTTTCTTT.